The clone carrying this T cell receptor (beta chain) showed up many times. The data were obtained in a study of metastatic and nonmetastatic thyroid tumors. Looking at the study overall: From malignant and benign thyroid patients, repertoires in blood and in tumor or nodule tissue were compared.

The CDR3 is made up of 12 amino acids. Germline V gene data show CDR1 as MDHEN and CDR2 as SYDVKM. V lost 5 bases to trimming and J lost 7 bases; unmatched junction nucleotides: 4. As originally analysed: The authors used CDR3 differences across clinicopathological groups to build a distant-metastasis classifier for papillary thyroid cancer. TCRdb reassembled clones from the PCR reads with MiXCR. For this entry, the V and J calls and clone size follow TCRdb and not the study's own pipeline. The sample has tens of thousands of clones, about an eighth seen once. Every patient was untreated before thyroid surgery.

The rearrangement uses TRBV28 and TRBJ1-2, with TRBD1 matching 7 bases. Sequenced material: blood. The sequence was collected from a female donor with papillary thyroid cancer or a benign thyroid nodule (not recorded which). Some clones in this sample may be carry-over from other donors' samples. DNA for the CDR3: TGTGCCAGCAGTCCGGCAGGGGGTGGCTACACCTTC. This translates into CASSPAGGGYTF.